This T cell receptor (beta chain) was recovered during a study of OX40 agonist ivuxolimab in advanced cancers. Overall study context: Patients received the agonistic anti-OX40 (CD134) antibody ivuxolimab. The dose of intravenous ivuxolimab that patients received every 2 weeks ranged from 0.01 to 10 mg/kg.

Autoimmune disease history or systemic immunosuppression meant exclusion. Produced via immunoSEQ multiplex PCR; TCRdb's table is partial and in-frame only. Seen here are about 28,000 clones, approximately 84% observed once, and the top ten hold about 26%. The source was CD4+ or CD8+ T cells sorted from blood, collected in a trial of the OX40 agonist ivuxolimab. The sequence came from an adult with an advanced solid tumor such as melanoma, head and neck, liver or kidney cancer.

CDR3 nucleotide sequence: TGTGCCAGCAGTTTTCCCCCGGCAGCCATCTCCTACGAGCAGTACTTC. This gives the protein CASSFPPAAISYEQYF. V gene TRBV28 combines with J gene TRBJ2-7, with D unresolved. Trimming pared 3 bases from V and 0 bases from J, leaving 15 bases between. Per the germline V gene, CDR1 is MDHEN and CDR2 is SYDVKM. The CDR3 is 16 amino acids.